This TCR beta chain was documented in a study of blood T cell repertoires in COVID-19. The J segment lost 8 bases and the V segment lost 7 bases, leaving 18 bases of the junction unmatched. The CDR3 has 17 amino acids. Germline values: CDR1 MNHEY, CDR2 SVGEGT. Original handling: Reference gene primer amplification gave nucleated cell count estimates. Using immunoSEQ multiplex PCR, the repertoire was profiled, and TCRdb retains in-frame clones only, with some absent. V and J calls plus clone size are reproduced from that table; the DNA served to infer D and trimming. The data show around 190,000 clones, 80% to 90% seen once.

The rearrangement uses TRBV6-2 or TRBV6-3 and TRBJ2-1; 9 bases fit TRBD2. The sequence derives from a man aged 18 to 29 who had recovered from COVID-19. The sequenced material came from peripheral blood. CDR3 coding DNA: TGTGCCAGCAACCCGGGGGGCGGGAGGGCCCCCTTGGATGAGCAGTTCTTC. It translates to CASNPGGGRAPLDEQFF.